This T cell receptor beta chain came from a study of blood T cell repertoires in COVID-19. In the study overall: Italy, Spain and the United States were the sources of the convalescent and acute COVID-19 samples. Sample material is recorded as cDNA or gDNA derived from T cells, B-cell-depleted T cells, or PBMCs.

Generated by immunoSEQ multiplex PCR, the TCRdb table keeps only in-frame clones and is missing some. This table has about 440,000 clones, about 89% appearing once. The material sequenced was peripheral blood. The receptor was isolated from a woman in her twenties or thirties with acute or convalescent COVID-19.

CDR3 protein: CASSIGGWNANVLTF. The CDR3 region has the DNA TGTGCCAGTAGTATCGGGGGGTGGAATGCCAACGTCCTGACTTTC. The chain has TRBV19 and TRBJ2-6; 7 bases agree with TRBD2. This CDR3 contains 15 residues. Germline CDR1 reads LNHDA; CDR2 reads SQIVND (reference sequence). After removal of 3 bases from V and 7 bases from J, the junction contained 6 bases not matched to a gene.